Listed here are 31 T cell receptor beta chains from one sample, sequenced in a study of Ad26.COV2.S vaccination and SARS-CoV-2 variants. Treatment meaning: 15 to 20 received Ad26.COV2.S at low or high dose, single or two shots; several received placebo; per-sample allocation not given. Samples analyzed were those drawn on day 63 after the first vaccine or placebo injection. Sequencing was performed with immunoSEQ multiplex PCR; in TCRdb, only in-frame clones are kept and a portion is missing. This table has around 400,000 clones, approximately 83% appearing once. The specimen was peripheral blood, collected in a trial of Ad26.COV2.S vaccine versus placebo. These receptors were taken from a person aged 18-60 years who received the Ad26.COV2.S COVID-19 vaccine or a placebo.

This chain links TRBV6-5 with TRBJ1-6; D remains unclear. Trimming stripped 7 bases from V and 10 bases from J, with 14 bases between. This CDR3 region has 13 residues. The germline V gene has CDR1 MNHEY and CDR2 SVGAGI. DNA for the CDR3: TGTGCCAGCACGCGTCATTCGGCGTCACCCCTCCACTTT. Amino acids: CASTRHSASPLHF.

V is TRBV19 and J is TRBJ1-5; tentative D call: TRBD1 (6 bases). Between the trimmed V and J ends, which lost 2 bases and 3 bases, there was a span of 17 bases. Germline lookup yields CDR1 LNHDA and CDR2 SQIVND (reference sequence). This CDR3 has 17 amino acids. Here the CDR3 reads CASSIYSSTGYNQPQHF. The CDR3 DNA follows: TGTGCCAGTAGTATATATTCCTCGACAGGTTACAATCAGCCCCAGCATTTT.

Here the CDR3 reads CASSRQQGTYNEQFF. The CDR3 DNA reads TGTGCCAGCAGCCGGCAACAGGGAACCTACAATGAGCAGTTCTTC. The rearrangement uses TRBV9 and TRBJ2-1; weak D call: TRBD1 (6 bases). Per germline, CDR1 SGDLS and CDR2 YYNGEE. The CDR3 contains 15 residues. Between the trimmed V and J ends, which lost 4 bases and 2 bases, there was a span of 13 bases.

V gene TRBV9 combines with J gene TRBJ1-2; no reliable D call. The germline gives CDR1 SGDLS, CDR2 YYNGEE. V gave up 4 bases and J gave up 13 bases, with 26 bases separating them. The CDR3 is 15 residues long. The CDR3 nucleotides are TGTGCCAGCAGCCTCAACCCAAACGGATTTCAAGATCCCACCTTC. Amino acids: CASSLNPNGFQDPTF.

This clone was counted a single time. The V gene is TRBV7-2, the J gene TRBJ2-3; 9 bases are shared with TRBD2. The CDR3 totals 17 residues. Germline lookup yields CDR1 SGHTA and CDR2 FQGNSA. V lost 1 base and J lost 0; bases outside the gene matches: 5. CDR3 amino acids: CASSLGLAGSSTDTQYF. For the CDR3, the DNA is TGTGCCAGCAGCTTAGGGCTAGCGGGGTCTAGCACAGATACGCAGTATTTT. Combining the CDR3 with reference TRBV7-2 and TRBJ2-3 gives the whole variable domain GAGVSQSPSNKVTEKGKDVELRCDPISGHTALYWYRQSLGQGLEFLIYFQGNSAPDKSGLPSDRFSAERTGGSVSTLTIQRTQQEDSAVYLCASSLGLAGSSTDTQYFGPGTRLTVL.

The chain combines TRBV6-5 with TRBJ2-5; D assignment may be TRBD1 or TRBD2 (5 bases each). Trimming stripped 8 bases from V and 7 bases from J, with 11 bases between. The CDR3 covers 11 residues. Germline V CDR1 and CDR2: MNHEY, SVGAGI. The CDR3 region is CASGTRGTQYF. The CDR3 DNA reads TGTGCCAGCGGTACGAGGGGGACCCAGTACTTC.

The chain carries TRBV29-1 and TRBJ1-2; no clear D gene. Trimming shortened V by 6 bases and J by 2 bases, and 13 bases separated the two germline ends. The CDR3 totals 13 residues. Germline CDR1 and CDR2: SQVTM and ANQGSEA. The CDR3 reads CSVRTGQNYGYTF. The CDR3 bases are TGCAGCGTGAGGACGGGCCAAAACTATGGCTACACCTTC.

This chain joins TRBV3-1 (or the pseudogene TRBV3-2) and TRBJ1-2; D ambiguous. V lost 0 bases, J lost 7 bases, and 15 bases lay in between. This CDR3 is 15 amino acids long. Germline V lookup: CDR1 LGHDT, CDR2 YNNKEL (reference sequence). The CDR3 sequence: CASSQEGIDLGGYTF. In DNA, the CDR3 is TGTGCCAGCAGCCAAGAAGGGATAGACCTGGGTGGCTACACCTTC.

As DNA, the CDR3 is TGTGCCAGCAGCAGCCCCGCGGGCCCGGGGACCAATGAGCAGTTCTTC. This gives the protein CASSSPAGPGTNEQFF. The chain links TRBV21-1 to TRBJ2-1. TRBV21-1 constitutes a pseudogene. This CDR3 has 16 amino acids.

The chain uses TRBV9 and TRBJ1-2; D is perhaps TRBD1 (5 bases). In germline, CDR1 is SGDLS, CDR2 YYNGEE. Trimming stripped 5 bases from V and 3 bases from J, with 11 bases between. This CDR3 has 13 residues. CDR3 nucleotides: TGTGCCAGCAGTCCCGGGACGGACTATGGCTACACCTTC. Protein sequence: CASSPGTDYGYTF.

The chain's CDR3 is CASSPGSAGNTIYF. CDR3 coding DNA: TGTGCCAGCTCACCGGGGAGCGCTGGAAACACCATATATTTT. The chain uses TRBV18 and TRBJ1-3; D is undetermined. The length of the CDR3 is 14 residues. Trimming left V 3 bases short and J 2 bases short, with 8 bases between. Germline CDR1 reads KGHSH; CDR2 reads LQKENI.

This clone was seen a few times. The chain has TRBV6-4 and TRBJ2-2; D might be TRBD1 (6 bases). The germline V gene has CDR1 MRHNA and CDR2 SNTAGT. Trimming left V 6 bases short and J 4 bases short, with 15 bases between. The CDR3 is 15 amino acids. CDR3 DNA sequence: TGTGCCAGCAGAGGCACACAGGGCCCCACCGGGGAGCTGTTTTTT. Translation: CASRGTQGPTGELFF.

This clone was recorded a few times. The V gene is TRBV11-3, the J gene TRBJ1-1, with D maybe TRBD1 (5 bases). The germline V gene encodes CDR1 SGHNT and CDR2 YENEEA. The V and J ends lost 3 bases and 1 base respectively, with 12 bases between them. The CDR3 has 15 amino acids. The CDR3 protein is CASSFGGTENTEAFF. The DNA for the CDR3 is TGTGCCAGCAGCTTTGGGGGGACTGAGAACACTGAAGCTTTCTTT.

The chain employs TRBV19 and TRBJ2-1; maybe TRBD2 (6 bases). This CDR3 contains 13 residues. Per the germline V gene, CDR1 is LNHDA and CDR2 is SQIVND (reference sequence). Trimming shortened V by 5 bases and J by 5 bases, and 10 bases separated the two germline ends. The CDR3 reads CASSSGLHNEQFF. DNA of the CDR3: TGTGCCAGTAGTTCGGGACTCCACAATGAGCAGTTCTTC.

The chain has TRBV7-3 and TRBJ1-1; D is undetermined. Germline CDR1 is SGHTA and CDR2 is FQGTGA. With 3 bases removed from V and 2 bases from J, the gap between germline ends came to 7 bases. CDR3 size: 13 residues. The CDR3 DNA reads TGTGCCAGCAGCTTCTTGCCTAACACTGAAGCTTTCTTT. Protein sequence: CASSFLPNTEAFF.

This clone was detected a few times. The CDR3 sequence: CASSTQGMNTEAFF. In DNA form, the CDR3 reads TGTGCCAGTAGTACACAGGGGATGAACACTGAAGCTTTCTTT. This chain joins TRBV19 and TRBJ1-1; 7 bases line up with TRBD1. Per germline, CDR1 LNHDA and CDR2 SQIVND (reference sequence). There are 14 residues in the CDR3. V trimming: 4 bases; J trimming: 0 bases; junction bases outside the gene matches: 2.

The rearrangement links TRBV9 to TRBJ1-5, with 7 nucleotides matching TRBD1. CDR3 size: 13 residues. In germline, CDR1 is SGDLS, CDR2 YYNGEE. With 4 bases clipped from V and 6 bases from J, the junction kept 4 bases outside the gene matches. CDR3 region: CASSSRQGQPQHF. In nucleotides, the CDR3 is TGTGCCAGCAGCTCTCGACAGGGTCAGCCCCAGCATTTT.

This chain uses TRBV30 with TRBJ1-6; 9 positions match TRBD1. Germline CDR1 is GTSNPN and CDR2 is SVGIG (reference sequence). V trimming: 8 bases; J trimming: 4 bases; junction bases outside the gene matches: 3. The CDR3 has 13 amino acids. The CDR3 DNA reads as TGTGCCATTGACAGGGGGTATAATTCACCCCTCCACTTT. The encoded protein is CAIDRGYNSPLHF.

The rearrangement links TRBV7-2 to TRBJ2-3; 7 bases map to TRBD1. CDR1 is SGHTA and CDR2 is FQGNSA in the germline V gene. Losses at the gene ends were 2 bases for V and 1 base for J; bases not matched to a gene: 3. The CDR3 is made up of 15 amino acids. CDR3 residues: CASSLITGGTDTQYF. The DNA for the CDR3 is TGTGCCAGCAGCTTAATAACAGGGGGCACAGATACGCAGTATTTT. Variable domain in full (rest from reference TRBV7-2 and TRBJ2-3): GAGVSQSPSNKVTEKGKDVELRCDPISGHTALYWYRQSLGQGLEFLIYFQGNSAPDKSGLPSDRFSAERTGGSVSTLTIQRTQQEDSAVYLCASSLITGGTDTQYFGPGTRLTVL.

This clone was detected only a few times. This chain joins TRBV19 and TRBJ1-3; no clear D gene. The CDR3 has 12 residues. V was trimmed by 8 bases and J by 0 bases, leaving 5 bases between them. Germline lookup yields CDR1 LNHDA and CDR2 SQIVND (reference sequence). CDR3 bases: TGTGCCAGTTTTACCTCTGGAAACACCATATATTTT. Translating gives CASFTSGNTIYF.

This clone was seen only once. The J gene is TRBJ2-5, the V gene TRBV3-1 (or the pseudogene TRBV3-2); 15 nucleotides match TRBD2. Germline V CDR1 and CDR2: LGHDT, YNNKEL (reference sequence). Trimming took 4 bases from V and 5 from J; bases not matched to a gene: 5. This CDR3 is 16 amino acids long. The CDR3 DNA reads as TGTGCCAGCAGCCTTTGGACTAGCGGGAGGGGGGAGACCCAGTACTTC. Its translation is CASSLWTSGRGETQYF.

This clone was counted a single time. V gene TRBV5-6 combines with J gene TRBJ2-1; TRBD2 aligns across 8 bases. CDR3 length: 11 residues. The germline V gene encodes CDR1 SGHDT and CDR2 YYEEEE. J was trimmed by 12 bases and V by 3 bases; bases with no gene match: 2. This chain's CDR3 is CASSSGTRQFF. The CDR3 nucleotides are TGTGCCAGCAGCTCGGGGACTAGGCAGTTCTTC.

V and J are TRBV19 and TRBJ1-3; D may be TRBD1 (6 bases). CDR3 length equals 16 residues. From germline, CDR1 is LNHDA and CDR2 SQIVND (reference sequence). Between the trimmed V and J ends, which lost 1 base and 3 bases, there was a span of 13 bases. The CDR3 loop reads CASSIVGGASGNTIYF. In DNA, the CDR3 is TGTGCCAGTAGTATAGTTGGGGGCGCAAGTGGAAACACCATATATTTT.

The V and J genes are TRBV6-5 and TRBJ1-2, with TRBD1 matching 10 bases. The germline V gene encodes CDR1 MNHEY and CDR2 SVGAGI. Germline trimming cut 6 bases from V and 7 bases from J; bases unmatched to any gene: 11. The CDR3 runs 15 residues. The CDR3 region has the DNA TGTGCCAGCAGAGACACCGGGACAGGGGCTGGTGGCTACACCTTC. This translates into CASRDTGTGAGGYTF.

The gene calls are TRBV6-5 and TRBJ1-1; maybe TRBD1 (6 bases). Germline V gene data show CDR1 as MNHEY and CDR2 as SVGAGI. Trimming took 5 bases from V and 1 from J, leaving 11 bases between them. The CDR3 is made up of 14 amino acids. CDR3 region: CASSQGLGNTEAFF. CDR3 sequence (DNA): TGTGCCAGCAGTCAGGGGTTGGGGAACACTGAAGCTTTCTTT.

The chain employs TRBV6-2 or TRBV6-3 and TRBJ1-2, with 12 positions matching TRBD1. There are 16 residues in the CDR3. Trimming cost V 1 base and J 4 bases; bases outside gene matches: 4. Germline V gene data show CDR1 as MNHEY and CDR2 as SVGEGT. CDR3 protein: CASSYYPGQGAYGYTF. The CDR3 DNA reads as TGTGCCAGCAGTTACTACCCGGGACAGGGGGCCTATGGCTACACCTTC.

The chain is built from TRBV5-4 and TRBJ2-5; the D gene is possibly TRBD2 (6 bases). The CDR3 loop spans 16 amino acids. Germline values: CDR1 SGHNT, CDR2 YYREEE (reference sequence). V lost 7 bases and J lost 4, with 23 bases in between. In DNA, the CDR3 is TGTGCCAGCTTACCCCAACCAGGAGGGCCAGGAGAGACCCAGTACTTC. Protein: CASLPQPGGPGETQYF.

The chain combines TRBV5-1 with TRBJ1-4, with unresolved D. Germline V gives CDR1 SGHRS, CDR2 YFSETQ. Between the trimmed V and J ends, which lost 7 bases and 0 bases, there was a span of 10 bases. The CDR3 has 14 amino acids. The CDR3 sequence is CASGEVSTNEKLFF. In DNA form, the CDR3 reads TGCGCCAGCGGAGAAGTCTCAACTAATGAAAAACTGTTTTTT.

The chain recombines TRBV27 with TRBJ1-5, with 7 bases matching TRBD1. V trimming: 6 bases; J trimming: 2 bases; junction bases outside the gene matches: 4. Germline CDR1 and CDR2: MNHEY and SMNVEV (reference sequence). This CDR3 is built from 14 residues. As DNA, the CDR3 is TGTGCCAGCAGCTTCGACAGGGGCAATCAGCCCCAGCATTTT. Translated, it gives CASSFDRGNQPQHF.

This sequence joins TRBV11-2 and TRBJ2-5; D tentatively fits TRBD1 or TRBD2 (6 bases each). There are 15 residues in the CDR3. In germline, CDR1 is SGHAT, CDR2 FQNNGV. Trimming took off 3 bases at V and 2 bases at J, with 13 bases between the two ends. CDR3 sequence reads: CASSLSGAPQETQYF. The CDR3 DNA is TGTGCCAGCAGCTTGTCGGGGGCCCCTCAAGAGACCCAGTACTTC.

The chain combines TRBV29-1 with TRBJ2-1; D is ambiguous. The CDR3 totals 13 residues. Germline V gene sequence: CDR1 SQVTM, CDR2 ANQGSEA. V was cut by 2 bases and J by 8 bases, with 13 bases left in between. The CDR3 is CSVERTIRDEQFF. The CDR3 DNA follows: TGCAGCGTTGAACGGACGATTCGGGATGAGCAGTTCTTC.